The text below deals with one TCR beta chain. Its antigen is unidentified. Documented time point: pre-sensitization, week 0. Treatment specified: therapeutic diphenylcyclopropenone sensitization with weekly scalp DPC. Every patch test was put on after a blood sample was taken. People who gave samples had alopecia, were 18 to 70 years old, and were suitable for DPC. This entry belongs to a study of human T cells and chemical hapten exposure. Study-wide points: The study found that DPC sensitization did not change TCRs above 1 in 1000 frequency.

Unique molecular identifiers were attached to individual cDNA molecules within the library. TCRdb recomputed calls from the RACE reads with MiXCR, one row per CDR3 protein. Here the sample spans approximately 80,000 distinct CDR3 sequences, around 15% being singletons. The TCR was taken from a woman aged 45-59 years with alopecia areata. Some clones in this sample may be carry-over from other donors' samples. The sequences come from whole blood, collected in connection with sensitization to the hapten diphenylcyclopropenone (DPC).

CDR3 protein: CASSPTKVAGTEAFF. The CDR3 region has the DNA TGTGCCAGCTCACCAACGAAGGTGGCCGGCACTGAAGCTTTCTTT. This sequence joins TRBV18 and TRBJ1-1; no clear D gene. Trimming stripped 2 bases from V and 4 bases from J, with 14 bases between. Per the germline V gene, CDR1 is KGHSH and CDR2 is LQKENI. The CDR3 has 15 residues.